A single sample gave rise to the 25 T cell receptor beta chains below, sequenced in a study of post-analysis software for immune sequencing data. Their recognized antigens are unknown. Study observations and caveats: In patients, TRBV5-6, TRBV5-1 and TRBV20-1 belonged to roughly 5 TRBV segments found more frequently than in controls.

Unique molecular identifiers were built into the TCR beta cDNA libraries. Each CDR3 protein gets one entry after TCRdb re-called the PCR reads with MiXCR. The table includes roughly 800,000 distinct CDR3 sequences, about 57% detected once. Sequencing input: blood. The receptor set was obtained from a girl aged 10 to 17 with multiple sclerosis.

This clonotype is a singleton in its sample. The J gene is TRBJ2-5, the V gene TRBV6-5; D ambiguous. V was cut by 0 bases and J by 3 bases, with 8 bases left in between. This CDR3 spans 14 amino acids. Germline V gives CDR1 MNHEY, CDR2 SVGAGI. This CDR3 is CASSYSRSKETQYF. In nucleotides, the CDR3 is TGTGCCAGCAGTTACTCTCGATCCAAAGAGACCCAGTACTTC.

V gene TRBV29-1 combines with J gene TRBJ2-1; 11 nucleotides match TRBD2. Germline loops: CDR1 SQVTM, CDR2 ANQGSEA. The length of the CDR3 is 15 residues. V was clipped by 5 bases and J by 10 bases; unmatched bases: 13. This CDR3 reads CSVHGTSGLGDEQFF. Written as DNA, the CDR3 is TGCAGCGTTCACGGGACTAGCGGCCTTGGGGACGAGCAGTTCTTC.

Here the CDR3 DNA reads TGTGCCAGCAGTGAAGGGGGCCGCCGGGGTGGGTCTTATAATTCACCCCTCCACTTT. Translated: CASSEGGRRGGSYNSPLHF. The V gene is TRBV6-1, the J gene TRBJ1-6; D is possibly TRBD1 (5 bases). Germline CDR1 reads MNHNS; CDR2 reads SASEGT. This CDR3 contains 19 residues. The V and J ends lost 1 base and 4 bases respectively, with 20 bases between them.

The chain has TRBV5-1 and TRBJ2-5; 11 positions match TRBD1. The J call is in doubt because the DNA end fits TRBJ2-7 better. Germline lookup yields CDR1 SGHRS and CDR2 YFSETQ. This CDR3 spans 16 amino acids. The CDR3: CASSFTGTGGFNEQYF. The CDR3 DNA follows: TGCGCCAGCAGCTTCACCGGGACAGGGGGGTTTAACGAGCAGTACTTC.

The rearrangement uses TRBV5-1 and TRBJ2-7; D uncertain. With 1 base removed from V and 5 bases from J, the gap between germline ends came to 13 bases. Looked up from germline, CDR1 is SGHRS and CDR2 is YFSETQ. The CDR3 is 14 amino acids. The CDR3 nucleotides read TGCGCCAGCAGCTTGACCCTCCCTGACCACGAGCAGTACTTC. Protein: CASSLTLPDHEQYF.

The chain joins TRBV29-1 to TRBJ2-1, with D maybe TRBD2 (5 bases). V gave up 5 bases and J gave up 3 bases, with 20 bases separating them. The CDR3 is 16 amino acids. Germline-derived CDR1 and CDR2 are SQVTM and ANQGSEA. CDR3 amino acids: CSVTDSSLPYYNEQFF. The CDR3 DNA sequence: TGCAGCGTTACGGACTCGTCACTCCCCTACTACAATGAGCAGTTCTTC.

The CDR3 DNA sequence: TGCAGCGTTGAAGGGGAGAGGTATGAGCAGTTCTTC. It yields the protein CSVEGERYEQFF. V is TRBV29-1 and J is TRBJ2-7, with a weak D call TRBD2 (5 bases). The tail of the sequence fits TRBJ2-1 better, so the J call may be wrong. The V gene's germline CDR1 is SQVTM and CDR2 ANQGSEA. The CDR3 sequence is 12 residues long.

CDR3 sequence reads: CSARGTSGGPFIQYF. In DNA form, the CDR3 reads TGCAGTGCTAGAGGGACTAGCGGGGGCCCCTTCATTCAGTACTTC. The chain is built from TRBV20-1 and TRBJ2-4; TRBD2 matches at 13 bases. Trimming cost V 1 base and J 9 bases; bases outside gene matches: 6. There are 15 residues in the CDR3. CDR1 and CDR2 (germline): DFQATT, SNEGSKA (reference sequence).

CDR3 region: CASSLTSGSPGEQFF. CDR3 bases: TGCGCCAGCAGTTTAACTAGCGGGAGTCCGGGTGAGCAGTTCTTC. The rearrangement uses TRBV5-1 and TRBJ2-1; TRBD2 aligns across 11 bases. This CDR3 region has 15 residues. Per germline, CDR1 SGHRS and CDR2 YFSETQ. V lost 5 bases, J lost 9 bases, and 10 bases stayed unmatched.

Only a few counts were recorded for this clonotype. V and J are TRBV12-3 or TRBV12-4 and TRBJ1-5; no clear D. The length of the CDR3 is 14 residues. V lost 3 bases to trimming and J lost 6 bases, with 12 bases between them. The CDR3 loop reads CASSFGAGTQPQHF. In DNA form, the CDR3 reads TGTGCCAGCAGTTTCGGCGCAGGCACTCAGCCCCAGCATTTT.

The chain uses TRBV20-1 and TRBJ1-4; no clear D. The germline V gene has CDR1 DFQATT and CDR2 SNEGSKA (reference sequence). This CDR3 is 11 amino acids long. V was shortened by 5 bases and J by 7 bases, with 8 bases between the two germline ends. In DNA, the CDR3 is TGCAGTGCTCCCATCGGTGAAAAACTGTTTTTT. Its translation: CSAPIGEKLFF.

This clonotype was counted between two and nine times. J is TRBJ2-5 and V is TRBV2; 7 bases map to TRBD1. With V trimmed by 6 bases and J by 6 bases, 13 bases remained unmatched. There are 15 residues in the CDR3. The germline V gene encodes CDR1 SNHLY and CDR2 FYNNEI. Here the CDR3 DNA reads TGTGCCAGCAGCCAGTCCGACAGGGCGATACAGACCCAGTACTTC. This sequence encodes CASSQSDRAIQTQYF.

This clonotype has more than one count but fewer than ten. The rearrangement uses TRBV5-1 and TRBJ2-7; 9 nucleotides match TRBD1. Germline V gene data show CDR1 as SGHRS and CDR2 as YFSETQ. The junction had 4 bases not matched to a gene; V was cut back by 4 bases and J by 5 bases. The CDR3 is made up of 13 amino acids. The CDR3 bases are TGCGCCAGCAGCATCCGGGACAGGGACGAGCAGTACTTC. It codes for CASSIRDRDEQYF.

The J gene is TRBJ1-4, the V gene TRBV5-1; no reliable D call. The CDR3 is 14 residues long. Germline CDR1 is SGHRS and CDR2 is YFSETQ. The V gene lost 4 bases and the J gene lost 2 bases, with 9 bases spanning the gap. The CDR3 nucleotides read TGCGCCAGCAGCCCGGACGGGACTAATGAAAAACTGTTTTTT. This codes for CASSPDGTNEKLFF.

This clonotype showed up just a few times. The chain has TRBV20-1 and TRBJ2-4; D assignment may be TRBD1 or TRBD2 (5 bases each). TRBJ2-5 explains the end of the DNA better; the J call may be wrong. The germline V gene has CDR1 DFQATT and CDR2 SNEGSKA (reference sequence). This CDR3 comprises 14 residues. In DNA form, the CDR3 reads TGCAGTGCTGGTTCAGGGTCCCGGGGAGAGACCCAGTACTTC. The encoded protein is CSAGSGSRGETQYF.

The chain links TRBV21-1 to TRBJ2-5; the table assigns TRBD2, which was not confirmed against the DNA. The end of the DNA fits TRBJ2-7 better, so the J call may be wrong. TRBV21-1 is a pseudogene segment. The CDR3 is 19 amino acids. The CDR3 is CASSTYWREGPSPTAEQYF. As DNA, the CDR3 is TGTGCCAGCAGCACCTATTGGCGGGAAGGGCCATCCCCGACAGCCGAGCAGTACTTC.

This clonotype was seen a few times. The V and J genes are TRBV20-1 and TRBJ1-6, with 8 bases identical to TRBD1. The V segment lost 2 bases and the J segment 8 bases; nucleotides outside the gene matches: 5. CDR1 DFQATT and CDR2 SNEGSKA come from the germline V gene (reference sequence). This CDR3 contains 14 residues. The CDR3 region has the DNA TGCAGTGCTAGATTCGGACAGGGCGATTCACCCCTCCACTTT. It specifies CSARFGQGDSPLHF.

CDR3 DNA: TGTGCCAGCAGCTTAGAGGACAGGGCGGACTATGGCTACACCTTC. The encoded protein is CASSLEDRADYGYTF. The chain employs TRBV13 and TRBJ1-2; 8 nucleotides match TRBD1. Germline V gene lookup returns CDR1 PRHDT and CDR2 FYEKMQ (reference sequence). The CDR3 is 15 amino acids. With 1 base clipped from V and 3 bases from J, the junction kept 4 bases outside the gene matches.

This chain connects TRBV29-1 to TRBJ1-4; TRBD1 aligns across 8 bases. The CDR3 length is 14 residues. With V trimmed by 5 bases and J by 7 bases, 9 bases remained unmatched. In germline, CDR1 is SQVTM, CDR2 ANQGSEA. Written as DNA, the CDR3 is TGCAGCGTTCTCCCAGGGGGCGCCGGTGAAAAACTGTTTTTT. Translated: CSVLPGGAGEKLFF.

This sequence joins TRBV5-1 and TRBJ2-7, with D tentatively TRBD1 (5 bases). Germline lookup yields CDR1 SGHRS and CDR2 YFSETQ. The germline V and J ends were trimmed by 5 bases and 0 bases, with 18 bases remaining between them. CDR3 size: 16 residues. Written as DNA, the CDR3 is TGCGCCAGCAGATCCCAAGGCAGGGCCGACTCCTACGAGCAGTACTTC. This encodes CASRSQGRADSYEQYF. Supplemented by reference TRBV5-1 and TRBJ2-7, the full variable domain reads KAGVTQTPRYLIKTRGQQVTLSCSPISGHRSVSWYQQTPGQGLQFLFEYFSETQRNKGNFPGRFSGRQFSNSRSEMNVSTLELGDSALYLCASRSQGRADSYEQYFGPGTRLTVT.

This chain joins TRBV29-1 and TRBJ2-1; the D gene is possibly TRBD1 (6 bases). The DNA end is more similar to TRBJ2-7, so the J call may be wrong. The V gene's germline CDR1 is SQVTM and CDR2 ANQGSEA. This CDR3 has 13 amino acids. The CDR3 region has the DNA TGCAGCGTCGTTGGGACACAGTACAATGAGCAGTACTTC. Its protein product is CSVVGTQYNEQYF.

The chain couples TRBV7-9 to TRBJ2-1; TRBD1 matches at 7 bases. V gave up 11 bases and J gave up 0 bases; unmatched junction bases: 4. The germline CDR1 and CDR2 sequences are SEHNR and FQNEAQ (reference sequence). This CDR3 is built from 13 residues. The DNA for the CDR3 is TGTGCCTGCTCAGGGGGCTCCTACAATGAGCAGTTCTTC. Its protein is CACSGGSYNEQFF.

V and J are TRBV12-3 or TRBV12-4 and TRBJ2-7, with 14 bases identical to TRBD2. This CDR3 region has 17 residues. The trim removed 3 bases at V and 2 bases at J, leaving 6 bases unmatched. This chain's CDR3 is CASSFPRLAGGTYEQYF. The DNA for the CDR3 is TGTGCCAGCAGTTTCCCCCGACTAGCGGGAGGGACCTACGAGCAGTACTTC.

CDR3 amino acids: CSARALPRNTEAFF. CDR3 nucleotides: TGCAGTGCTAGAGCGCTTCCCCGGAACACTGAAGCTTTCTTT. The rearrangement links TRBV20-1 to TRBJ1-1, with D hard to call. The CDR3 loop spans 14 amino acids. The germline V gene encodes CDR1 DFQATT and CDR2 SNEGSKA (reference sequence). The V end was cut by 1 base, the J end by 1 base, with 10 bases between.

This clonotype has just a few counts. CDR3 sequence (DNA): TGCGCCAGCAGCTTGGCGGCGGATCCAACTTATGGCTACACCTTC. It encodes CASSLAADPTYGYTF. This sequence joins TRBV5-1 and TRBJ1-2; no definite D call. CDR3 length: 15 residues. V was pared by 0 bases and J by 5 bases, with 14 bases between. From germline, CDR1 is SGHRS and CDR2 YFSETQ.